Each of the 18 T cell receptor beta chains below was sequenced from the same sample in a study of type 1 regulatory T cells. TCRdb passed the reads through MiXCR, listing each CDR3 protein once. The sample consists of about 23,000 distinct CDR3 sequences, less than 60% of them appearing once. Their specific antigens are unknown. Sequenced material: cultured T cells, either the whole culture or a sorted T cell fraction (not recorded which). All receptors derive from a human donor in good health.

The chain recombines TRBV7-3 with TRBJ2-3, with TRBD2 matching over 10 bases. There are 15 residues in the CDR3. V gave up 5 bases and J gave up 5 bases; unmatched junction bases: 7. Per the germline V gene, CDR1 is SGHTA and CDR2 is FQGTGA. CDR3 bases: TGTGCCAGCAGCCTTAGCGGGGGGTTGATAGATACGCAGTATTTT. The encoded protein is CASSLSGGLIDTQYF. Full variable domain (remainder filled in from reference TRBV7-3 and TRBJ2-3): GAGVSQTPSNKVTEKGKYVELRCDPISGHTALYWYRQSLGQGPEFLIYFQGTGAADDSGLPNDRFFAVRPEGSVSTLKIQRTERGDSAVYLCASSLSGGLIDTQYFGPGTRLTVL.

The chain joins TRBV20-1 to TRBJ2-7; no firm D call. This CDR3 region has 15 residues. Trimming left V 3 bases short and J 3 bases short, with 18 bases between. Germline V CDR1 and CDR2: DFQATT, SNEGSKA (reference sequence). The CDR3: CSARPPESPSYEQYF. CDR3 nucleotides: TGCAGTGCTAGGCCTCCAGAATCTCCAAGCTACGAGCAGTACTTC.

Comments on this clonotype: Just one base apart from a much larger clone, this may be a read error. V is TRBV6-1 and J is TRBJ1-1, with D hard to call. Looked up from germline, CDR1 is MNHNS and CDR2 is SASEGT. CDR3 length equals 12 residues. The CDR3 DNA is TGTGCCAGCAGTCTGTACCGGGCTGATGCTTTCTTT. This encodes CASSLYRADAFF.

The chain joins TRBV3-1 to TRBJ2-5; 7 positions match TRBD1. In germline, CDR1 is LGHDT, CDR2 YNNKEL (reference sequence). The trim removed 0 bases at V and 4 bases at J, leaving 2 bases unmatched. CDR3 length equals 14 residues. The CDR3: CASSQDSGGETQYF. CDR3 DNA: TGTGCCAGCAGCCAAGATTCAGGGGGAGAGACCCAGTACTTC.

V is TRBV18 and J is TRBJ2-3; D could derive from TRBD1 or TRBD2 (5 bases each). Per germline, CDR1 KGHSH and CDR2 LQKENI. V lost 2 bases and J 0 bases, leaving 12 bases between the germline ends. There are 16 residues in the CDR3. This CDR3 is CASSPFVGASTDTQYF. The CDR3 DNA sequence: TGTGCCAGCTCACCATTCGTCGGGGCTAGCACAGATACGCAGTATTTT.

This rearrangement joins TRBV5-6 to TRBJ2-7; a weak D match, TRBD2 (6 bases). Looked up from germline, CDR1 is SGHDT and CDR2 is YYEEEE. V lost 4 bases and J 0 bases, leaving 14 bases between the germline ends. The CDR3 is 15 residues long. CDR3 sequence: CASSAGLTSSYEQYF. The DNA for the CDR3 is TGTGCCAGCAGCGCGGGACTGACGAGCTCCTACGAGCAGTACTTC.

The sample holds a few counts of this clonotype. The rearrangement joins TRBV7-2 to TRBJ2-5; 11 positions agree with TRBD2. V gave up 3 bases and J gave up 5 bases; unmatched junction bases: 5. The CDR3 sequence is 15 residues long. Looked up from germline, CDR1 is SGHTA and CDR2 is FQGNSA. The CDR3 spells CASSLIAGGQETQYF. DNA for the CDR3: TGTGCCAGCAGCTTGATAGCGGGGGGGCAGGAGACCCAGTACTTC.

This clonotype was seen repeatedly, ten times or more. The rearrangement joins TRBV12-3 or TRBV12-4 to TRBJ1-1; TRBD1 is a possible D gene (6 bases). V was shortened by 3 bases and J by 11 bases, with 10 bases between the two germline ends. This CDR3 is 11 amino acids long. CDR3 DNA: TGTGCCAGCAGTTTTCGGCAGGGGGCTTTCTTT. Its protein is CASSFRQGAFF.

The chain links TRBV14 to TRBJ2-2, with D possibly matching TRBD2 (7 bases). Trimming cost V 5 bases and J 3 bases, with 16 bases left between them. Germline CDR1 SGHDN, CDR2 FVKESK. This CDR3 spans 16 amino acids. The CDR3 DNA follows: TGTGCCAGCAGCAGCCCCGGGGGGCTCTACACCGGGGAGCTGTTTTTT. This encodes CASSSPGGLYTGELFF. The whole variable domain, remainder taken from reference TRBV14 and TRBJ2-2, is EAGVTQFPSHSVIEKGQTVTLRCDPISGHDNLYWYRRVMGKEIKFLLHFVKESKQDESGMPNNRFLAERTGGTYSTLKVQPAELEDSGVYFCASSSPGGLYTGELFFGEGSRLTVL.

The V call is TRBV5-1, the J call TRBJ2-7; 8 bases match TRBD1. The CDR3 totals 18 residues. The germline V gene has CDR1 SGHRS and CDR2 YFSETQ. V dropped 4 bases and J dropped 3; count of bases not matched to a gene: 18. CDR3 coding DNA: TGCGCCAGCAGCGGGGGACAGGCCTGGACTCGAGCCGACTACGAGCAGTACTTC. Translation gives CASSGGQAWTRADYEQYF.

This clonotype was seen more than once but under ten times. V and J are TRBV20-1 and TRBJ2-7; 8 bases align to TRBD1. The trim removed 3 bases at V and 1 base at J, leaving 2 bases unmatched. In germline, CDR1 is DFQATT, CDR2 SNEGSKA (reference sequence). The CDR3 has 13 amino acids. Here the CDR3 reads CSASGDRSYEQYF. In nucleotides, the CDR3 is TGCAGTGCTAGCGGGGACAGGTCCTACGAGCAGTACTTC.

In its sample, this clonotype ranks as medium-sized (0.01 to 0.1%). The chain uses TRBV6-5 and TRBJ2-7, with 8 bases fitting TRBD1. The CDR3 extends over 13 amino acids. The germline CDR1 and CDR2 sequences are MNHEY and SVGAGI. V gave up 6 bases and J gave up 4 bases; unmatched junction bases: 5. CDR3 residues: CASSWTGRYEQYF. CDR3 DNA: TGTGCCAGCAGCTGGACAGGGCGGTACGAGCAGTACTTC.

The CDR3 coding sequence is TGTGCCAGCAGAATTAGGACCGGGGAGCTGTTTTTT. It yields the protein CASRIRTGELFF. The J gene is TRBJ2-2, the V gene TRBV3-1; D gene uncertain. The CDR3 contains 12 residues. CDR1 is LGHDT and CDR2 is YNNKEL in the germline V gene (reference sequence). Between the trimmed V and J ends, which lost 6 bases and 5 bases, there was a span of 7 bases.

Within the sample, this clonotype is medium-sized (0.01 to 0.1%). The chain is built from TRBV6-2 or TRBV6-3 and TRBJ2-3; weak D call: TRBD2 (6 bases). From germline, CDR1 is MNHEY and CDR2 SVGEGT. This CDR3 has 16 amino acids. The V end was cut by 6 bases, the J end by 5 bases, with 21 bases between. The CDR3 DNA sequence: TGTGCCAGCAGAAAAATCGGGAGCCCGCCGTTAGATACGCAGTATTTT. Encoded protein: CASRKIGSPPLDTQYF.

CDR3: CASSSGHSGNTIYF. CDR3 nucleotides: TGTGCCAGCAGTTCGGGACACTCTGGAAACACCATATATTTT. The rearrangement joins TRBV14 to TRBJ1-3; possibly TRBD1 for D (6 bases). Germline V gives CDR1 SGHDN, CDR2 FVKESK. The CDR3 length is 14 residues. Trimming took 6 bases from V and 0 from J, leaving 9 bases between them.

This chain joins TRBV7-2 and TRBJ2-2; 9 bases are a match to TRBD1. This CDR3 contains 15 residues. Per germline, CDR1 SGHTA and CDR2 FQGNSA. Trimming removed 5 bases from V and 7 bases from J; junction bases left unmatched: 8. This CDR3 reads CASSRGQGWGGELFF. The CDR3 DNA reads TGTGCCAGCAGCCGGGGACAGGGTTGGGGCGGGGAGCTGTTTTTT.

The chain joins TRBV7-8 to TRBJ1-3, with D possibly TRBD1 on 5 matching bases. CDR1 is SGHVS, CDR2 FQNEAQ, per germline. Trimming removed 1 base from V and 0 bases from J, with 7 bases in between. The CDR3 is 15 amino acids. The CDR3 region is CASSLGGNSGNTIYF. In DNA, the CDR3 is TGTGCCAGCAGCTTAGGGGGGAACTCTGGAAACACCATATATTTT.

V gene TRBV5-1 combines with J gene TRBJ2-1; the D call may be TRBD1 or TRBD2 (5 bases each). V was trimmed by 0 bases and J by 3 bases, leaving 10 bases between them. CDR1 SGHRS and CDR2 YFSETQ come from the germline V gene. The CDR3 runs 15 residues. The CDR3 bases are TGCGCCAGCAGCTTGGAGGGGACGAGCTACAATGAGCAGTTCTTC. Its protein product is CASSLEGTSYNEQFF.